This T cell receptor beta chain came from a study of blood T cell repertoires in COVID-19. Study as a whole: Nucleic acid was either cDNA or gDNA, and it came from T cells, B-cell-depleted T cells, or PBMCs.

Deletions cut 2 bases from V and 9 bases from J, with 14 bases between. The CDR3 spans 15 residues. Germline V gene sequence: CDR1 KGHSH, CDR2 LQKENI. Clones were sequenced by immunoSEQ multiplex PCR, and TCRdb holds only the in-frame ones, with some missing. The table includes roughly 250,000 clones, roughly 87% detected once. This TCR was recovered from a man aged 55 to 70 who had recovered from COVID-19. The rearrangement links TRBV18 to TRBJ1-6; D not resolved. The sequenced sample consisted of peripheral blood. This CDR3 reads CASSPWETKGSPLHF. CDR3 coding DNA: TGTGCCAGCTCACCATGGGAGACCAAGGGTTCACCCCTCCACTTT.